What follows is one T cell receptor beta chain and its context. Measured with immunoSEQ multiplex PCR; TCRdb has only the in-frame clones, and not every one. This table has about 36,000 clones, approximately 69% appearing once. These data originate in a study of PD-1 blockade in classical Hodgkin lymphoma. Study in general: Each patient was given nivolumab 3 mg/kg through a vein every 2 weeks.

Each of the patients experienced relapse following autologous stem cell transplantation, and their brentuximab vedotin exposure differed. Looked up from germline, CDR1 is SGHAT and CDR2 is FQNNGV. V dropped 5 bases and J dropped 3; count of bases not matched to a gene: 9. This CDR3 has 15 amino acids. The chain recombines TRBV11-2 with TRBJ2-7, with 8 nucleotides matching TRBD1. This TCR was sampled from a human donor with classical Hodgkin lymphoma. The material was peripheral blood mononuclear cells (PBMCs), obtained before the second cycle of nivolumab. The CDR3 sequence is CASSRTGPADYEQYF. CDR3 coding DNA: TGTGCCAGCAGCAGGACAGGGCCTGCTGACTACGAGCAGTACTTC. The whole variable domain, remainder taken from reference TRBV11-2 and TRBJ2-7, is EAGVAQSPRYKIIEKRQSVAFWCNPISGHATLYWYQQILGQGPKLLIQFQNNGVVDDSQLPKDRFSAERLKGVDSTLKIQPAKLEDSAVYLCASSRTGPADYEQYFGPGTRLTVT.